One sample yielded the 9 T cell receptor beta chains listed below, sequenced in a study of CD8 T cells in Susac syndrome. Random hexamers were used to reverse transcribe the RNA input (roughly 0.5 to 1 ug). TCRdb redid the calling of the immunoSEQ multiplex PCR reads with MiXCR, one entry per CDR3 protein. The sample lists around 230,000 distinct CDR3 sequences; 90% to 96% were seen once. The sequenced sample was CD4+ T cells from PBMCs. The source is a human donor with Susac syndrome.

This chain connects TRBV29-1 to TRBJ2-7; 9 positions agree with TRBD1. The CDR3 contains 14 residues. With 6 bases clipped from V and 6 bases from J, the junction kept 12 bases outside the gene matches. Germline CDR1 SQVTM, CDR2 ANQGSEA. DNA of the CDR3: TGCAGCGTCCTGCGGAACCGGGACAGGGCCGAGCAGTACTTC. Translated: CSVLRNRDRAEQYF.

The chain is built from TRBV29-1 and TRBJ1-1, with TRBD1 as a possible D gene (5 bases). Germline V lookup: CDR1 SQVTM, CDR2 ANQGSEA. Trimming cost V 0 bases and J 1 base, with 12 bases left between them. CDR3 length: 15 residues. The CDR3 coding sequence is TGCAGCGTTGAAGAAAGCTCCAGGGCGAACACTGAAGCTTTCTTT. The encoded protein is CSVEESSRANTEAFF.

The J gene is TRBJ2-1, the V gene TRBV30; TRBD1 or TRBD2 may be the D gene (6 bases each). CDR1 GTSNPN and CDR2 SVGIG come from the germline V gene (reference sequence). V was trimmed by 5 bases and J by 5 bases, leaving 10 bases between them. The CDR3 runs to 12 residues. The CDR3 DNA reads as TGTGCCTGGGGGGGGCCACACAATGAGCAGTTCTTC. It yields the protein CAWGGPHNEQFF.

The V call is TRBV12-3 or TRBV12-4, the J call TRBJ2-1, with 9 bases aligning to TRBD2. The CDR3 is 11 amino acids. Trimming cost V 5 bases and J 13 bases; bases outside gene matches: 3. This chain's CDR3 is CASSLGTSQFF. CDR3 nucleotide sequence: TGTGCCAGCAGTCTCGGGACTAGCCAGTTCTTC.

The rearrangement uses TRBV29-1 and TRBJ2-5; 11 bases match TRBD1. The CDR3 is 17 residues long. With V trimmed by 3 bases and J by 2 bases, 11 bases remained unmatched. In germline, CDR1 is SQVTM, CDR2 ANQGSEA. CDR3 in DNA: TGCAGCGTTGAGGAAGGACAGGGGGCAATCCGGCAAGAGACCCAGTACTTC. Translating it yields CSVEEGQGAIRQETQYF.

This chain joins TRBV29-1 and TRBJ1-5; TRBD1 is a possible D gene (5 bases). This CDR3 has 14 amino acids. The germline V gene encodes CDR1 SQVTM and CDR2 ANQGSEA. Trimming took 5 bases from V and 0 from J, leaving 11 bases between them. CDR3: CSVQGSNSNQPQHF. In DNA form, the CDR3 reads TGCAGCGTTCAGGGATCCAATAGCAATCAGCCCCAGCATTTT.

The chain carries TRBV9 and TRBJ2-1; 14 nucleotides line up with TRBD2. V lost 4 bases, J lost 9 bases, and 6 bases stayed unmatched. The length of the CDR3 is 15 residues. The germline gives CDR1 SGDLS, CDR2 YYNGEE. The CDR3, as DNA: TGTGCCAGCAGCCTAGGGACTAGCGGGAGTCGTGAGCAGTTCTTC. Translated, it gives CASSLGTSGSREQFF. The whole variable domain, filled in from reference TRBV9 and TRBJ2-1, reads DSGVTQTPKHLITATGQRVTLRCSPRSGDLSVYWYQQSLDQGLQFLIQYYNGEERAKGNILERFSAQQFPDLHSELNLSSLELGDSALYFCASSLGTSGSREQFFGPGTRLTVL.

This chain links TRBV13 with TRBJ2-1, with 9 positions matching TRBD2. Germline values: CDR1 PRHDT, CDR2 FYEKMQ (reference sequence). The CDR3 consists of 12 residues. Trimming took 1 base from V and 14 from J; bases not matched to a gene: 3. DNA of the CDR3: TGTGCCAGCAGCTTAGCTGGCGGGAGGGAGTTCTTC. Translation gives CASSLAGGREFF.

This chain uses TRBV4-1 with TRBJ2-3; D is uncertain. The V and J ends lost 1 base and 6 bases respectively, with 8 bases between them. CDR1 and CDR2 from the germline V gene are MGHRA and YSYEKL. There are 13 residues in the CDR3. For the CDR3, the DNA is TGCGCCAGCAGCCAAGTACCCTGGGATACGCAGTATTTT. Protein: CASSQVPWDTQYF.